The 21 T cell receptor beta chains given below trace back to one sample, sequenced in a study of cytomegalovirus exposure and HLA in healthy donors. Amplification used 60 Vbeta primers and 13 Jbeta primers. Using immunoSEQ multiplex PCR, the repertoire was profiled, and TCRdb retains in-frame clones only, with some absent. There are some 150,000 clones in the sample; over 60% occur only once, and over 2.5% lies in the top ten. The sequencing sample was made of PBMCs. All receptors derive from a woman aged 30 to 39 in good health and CMV-seronegative.

This chain links TRBV5-1 with TRBJ2-5; possibly TRBD1 for D (5 bases). The CDR3 sequence is 15 residues long. V gave up 1 base and J gave up 2 bases, with 12 bases separating them. CDR1 is SGHRS and CDR2 is YFSETQ in the germline V gene. The CDR3 DNA sequence: TGCGCCAGCAGCTTGAGGCAGGGTGGGCAAGAGACCCAGTACTTC. This encodes CASSLRQGGQETQYF.

This clone was found once. The V and J genes are TRBV27 and TRBJ2-7, with 9 bases aligning to TRBD1. This CDR3 region has 13 residues. Germline CDR1 and CDR2: MNHEY and SMNVEV (reference sequence). Trimming at V came to 7 bases and at J to 5 bases, leaving 6 bases not matched to a gene. The CDR3 region is CASMGQGSNEQYF. The CDR3 DNA is TGTGCCAGCATGGGACAGGGAAGCAACGAGCAGTACTTC.

This rearrangement joins TRBV4-2 to TRBJ2-7; TRBD1 matches 7 bases. V shed 0 bases, J shed 1 base, and the junction held 9 bases outside the gene matches. The CDR3 is made up of 17 amino acids. From germline, CDR1 is LGHNA and CDR2 YNFKEQ. The CDR3 protein is CASSQDKGTALSYEQYF. CDR3 nucleotide sequence: TGTGCCAGCAGCCAAGATAAGGGGACAGCCTTGTCCTACGAGCAGTACTTC.

This chain joins TRBV19 and TRBJ2-1, with 7 bases aligning to TRBD1. Looked up from germline, CDR1 is LNHDA and CDR2 is SQIVND (reference sequence). This CDR3 has 12 amino acids. Germline trimming cut 5 bases from V and 14 bases from J; bases unmatched to any gene: 9. CDR3 DNA sequence: TGTGCCAGTAGTCCCTCCGGGACAGAAAAGTTCTTC. Amino acid sequence: CASSPSGTEKFF. Using reference TRBV19 and TRBJ2-1 for the parts outside the CDR3, the full variable domain is DGGITQSPKYLFRKEGQNVTLSCEQNLNHDAMYWYRQDPGQGLRLIYYSQIVNDFQKGDIAEGYSVSREKKESFPLTVTSAQKNPTAFYLCASSPSGTEKFFGPGTRLTVL.

This chain connects TRBV5-1 to TRBJ2-1; 12 bases map to TRBD2. CDR3 length equals 18 residues. Germline V CDR1 and CDR2: SGHRS, YFSETQ. V dropped 6 bases and J dropped 9; count of bases not matched to a gene: 19. CDR3 sequence (DNA): TGCGCCAGCACCCTCCTGGCTAGCGGGGGGGCCGGGTATGCTGAGCAGTTCTTC. Amino acid sequence: CASTLLASGGAGYAEQFF.

The rearrangement uses TRBV5-1 and TRBJ1-1; TRBD1 matches 7 bases. The ends lost 2 bases at V and 0 bases at J; junction bases unmatched: 7. Germline assignment: CDR1 SGHRS and CDR2 YFSETQ. This CDR3 is 16 amino acids long. The CDR3 reads CASSFNRGTMNTEAFF. DNA for the CDR3: TGCGCCAGCAGCTTTAACAGGGGAACCATGAACACTGAAGCTTTCTTT.

J is TRBJ2-2 and V is TRBV19; a possible D gene is TRBD1 (6 bases). This CDR3 has 15 amino acids. Deletions cut 6 bases from V and 4 bases from J, with 15 bases between. Germline V CDR1 and CDR2: LNHDA, SQIVND (reference sequence). CDR3 sequence reads: CASRHPGHLTGELFF. The DNA for the CDR3 is TGTGCCAGTAGACATCCGGGACACCTCACCGGGGAGCTGTTTTTT. Together with reference TRBV19 and TRBJ2-2, the CDR3 gives the full variable domain: DGGITQSPKYLFRKEGQNVTLSCEQNLNHDAMYWYRQDPGQGLRLIYYSQIVNDFQKGDIAEGYSVSREKKESFPLTVTSAQKNPTAFYLCASRHPGHLTGELFFGEGSRLTVL.

The chain is built from TRBV5-1 and TRBJ2-3; maybe TRBD2 (6 bases). Germline V gene lookup returns CDR1 SGHRS and CDR2 YFSETQ. The CDR3 contains 15 residues. Trimming took 7 bases from V and 7 from J, leaving 22 bases between them. The CDR3 nucleotides read TGCGCCAGCGGACCTCAGGGAATTGGAGGGAATACGCAGTATTTT. Encoded protein: CASGPQGIGGNTQYF.

This clone was seen a handful of times. This specimen includes other DNA sequences encoding the same CDR3. DNA of the CDR3: TGTGCCAGCAGCTTACAGGGGAACTCCTACGAGCAGTACTTC. Encoded protein: CASSLQGNSYEQYF. This sequence joins TRBV7-2 and TRBJ2-5; perhaps TRBD1 as D (6 bases). Matching the DNA end better, TRBJ2-7 makes the J call doubtful. CDR1 and CDR2 from the germline V gene are SGHTA and FQGNSA. The CDR3 loop spans 14 amino acids.

The chain has TRBV4-3 and TRBJ1-1; maybe TRBD1 (5 bases). V was cut by 1 base and J by 3 bases, with 12 bases left in between. The CDR3 sequence is 15 residues long. Germline V gene sequence: CDR1 LGHNA, CDR2 YSLEER. The CDR3 DNA reads TGCGCCAGCAGCCAAGTAAGGGGTTTGTACACTGAAGCTTTCTTT. Its protein product is CASSQVRGLYTEAFF.

The rearrangement links TRBV5-1 to TRBJ2-7, with 11 bases identical to TRBD1. In germline, CDR1 is SGHRS, CDR2 YFSETQ. The CDR3 covers 15 residues. Germline trimming cut 3 bases from V and 3 bases from J; bases unmatched to any gene: 5. The CDR3 loop is CASSSGTGGHYEQYF. In DNA form, the CDR3 reads TGCGCCAGCAGCTCTGGGACAGGGGGGCACTACGAGCAGTACTTC.

The V call is TRBV5-6, the J call TRBJ1-4; D not resolved. The germline gives CDR1 SGHDT, CDR2 YYEEEE. The CDR3 has 12 residues. V was shortened by 3 bases and J by 7 bases, with 7 bases between the two germline ends. Here the CDR3 DNA reads TGTGCCAGCAGCTATGAGAGTGAAAAACTGTTTTTT. It codes for CASSYESEKLFF.

This chain connects TRBV28 to TRBJ1-2, with 7 bases aligning to TRBD1. CDR1 is MDHEN and CDR2 is SYDVKM in the germline V gene. Germline trimming cut 1 base from V and 8 bases from J; bases unmatched to any gene: 7. This CDR3 spans 14 amino acids. The CDR3 DNA reads TGTGCCAGCAGTTTATTAAACCAGGGGGACGGCTACACCTTC. Its translation is CASSLLNQGDGYTF.

The rearrangement links TRBV6-1 to TRBJ2-2; D not certain. The V end lost 4 bases, the J end lost 3 bases, and 15 bases lay between the germline ends. The CDR3 is 16 residues long. Germline values: CDR1 MNHNS, CDR2 SASEGT. Here the CDR3 DNA reads TGTGCCAGCAGTGTTCCGAGCTCCCCTTACACCGGGGAGCTGTTTTTT. Residues: CASSVPSSPYTGELFF.

The gene calls are TRBV6-1 and TRBJ1-5; no firm D call. Per the germline V gene, CDR1 is MNHNS and CDR2 is SASEGT. V was pared by 2 bases and J by 3 bases, with 14 bases between. The CDR3 extends over 16 amino acids. In nucleotides, the CDR3 is TGTGCCAGCAGTGAACCAAGCCAGGCAACCAATCAGCCCCAGCATTTT. Protein product: CASSEPSQATNQPQHF.

The chain has TRBV27 and TRBJ2-7, with 9 nucleotides matching TRBD1. V lost 3 bases and J lost 6; bases outside the gene matches: 12. The CDR3 totals 16 residues. CDR1 and CDR2 from the germline V gene are MNHEY and SMNVEV (reference sequence). The CDR3 DNA reads as TGTGCCAGCAGTTTCCTTAACAGGGGGCGACTGGGCGAGCAGTACTTC. Translated, it gives CASSFLNRGRLGEQYF.

The chain carries TRBV2 and TRBJ2-1; 7 bases are shared with TRBD2. The V segment lost 4 bases and the J segment 9 bases; nucleotides outside the gene matches: 9. The germline V gene encodes CDR1 SNHLY and CDR2 FYNNEI. CDR3 size: 14 residues. The CDR3 DNA is TGTGCCAGCAGTGGTGCTGGGAGGGCCGCTGAGCAGTTCTTC. Amino acid sequence: CASSGAGRAAEQFF.

The rearrangement joins TRBV28 to TRBJ1-1; D unclear. This CDR3 is 14 amino acids long. The V gene lost 2 bases and the J gene lost 1 base, with 8 bases spanning the gap. Germline V lookup: CDR1 MDHEN, CDR2 SYDVKM. CDR3: CASSLVTQNTEAFF. CDR3 DNA sequence: TGTGCCAGCAGTTTAGTGACACAGAACACTGAAGCTTTCTTT.

This clone appeared a few times. The chain carries TRBV19 and TRBJ2-5, with 9 bases fitting TRBD2. Looked up from germline, CDR1 is LNHDA and CDR2 is SQIVND (reference sequence). This CDR3 has 16 amino acids. V gave up 6 bases and J gave up 5 bases; unmatched junction bases: 13. The CDR3 loop is CASSASSGTSLETQYF. The CDR3 DNA sequence: TGTGCCAGTAGCGCCTCATCCGGGACTAGCTTGGAGACCCAGTACTTC.

This chain uses TRBV9 with TRBJ1-3; weak D call: TRBD1 (5 bases). This CDR3 is built from 17 residues. Germline CDR1 and CDR2: SGDLS and YYNGEE. V dropped 3 bases and J dropped 1 base, with 17 bases sitting between them. The CDR3 coding sequence is TGTGCCAGCAGCGCCCAGGGCCAGGGAAGTTCTGGAAACACCATATATTTT. This encodes CASSAQGQGSSGNTIYF.

A few counts support this clone. V and J are TRBV4-1 and TRBJ2-1; D is perhaps TRBD2 (7 bases). This CDR3 has 17 amino acids. Germline V gene sequence: CDR1 MGHRA, CDR2 YSYEKL. Trimming shortened V by 4 bases and J by 6 bases, and 22 bases separated the two germline ends. In DNA, the CDR3 is TGCGCCAGCAGCCTGCAACGGGGGGCTACCCGGGTCAATGAGCAGTTCTTC. Its translation: CASSLQRGATRVNEQFF.